This TCR beta chain was observed in a study of cytomegalovirus exposure and HLA in healthy donors. Study information: A previous analysis identified 100 million to 120 million unique TCR beta sequences derived from some 170 million T cells. The study, taken as a whole, reports: Reports showed the classifier diagnosing cytomegalovirus status with high specificity and sensitivity. In vitro data verified a few CMV-associated chains as specific for CMV antigens.

This CDR3 contains 19 residues. Between the trimmed V and J ends, which lost 5 bases and 1 base, there was a span of 26 bases. Germline loops: CDR1 SGHTA, CDR2 FQGNSA. In its sample, this clone was seen a few times. As yet, its antigen is unknown. The PCR had 60 Vbeta and 13 Jbeta primers. Generated by immunoSEQ multiplex PCR, the TCRdb table keeps only in-frame clones and is missing some. The sample contains 170,000 or so clones, approximately 84% of which appear only once. This chain connects TRBV7-2 to TRBJ1-1, with a possible D match to TRBD1 (5 bases). This clonotype was sampled from a woman aged 50 to 60 in good health and CMV-seropositive. The sequenced sample was PBMCs. The CDR3 spells CASSEETLRTRTRNTEAFF. Written as DNA, the CDR3 is TGTGCCAGCAGCGAAGAAACCCTCCGGACCAGGACACGGAACACTGAAGCTTTCTTT.